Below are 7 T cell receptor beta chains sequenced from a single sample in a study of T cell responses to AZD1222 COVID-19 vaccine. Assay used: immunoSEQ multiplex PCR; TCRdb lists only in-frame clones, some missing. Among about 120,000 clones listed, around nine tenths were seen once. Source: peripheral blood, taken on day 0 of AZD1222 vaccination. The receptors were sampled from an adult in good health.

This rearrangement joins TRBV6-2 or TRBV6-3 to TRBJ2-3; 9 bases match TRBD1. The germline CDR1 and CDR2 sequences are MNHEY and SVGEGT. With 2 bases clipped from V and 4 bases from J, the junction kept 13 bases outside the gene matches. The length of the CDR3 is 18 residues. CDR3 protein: CASSYRRGRDRDADTQYF. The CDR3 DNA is TGTGCCAGCAGTTACCGGAGGGGCAGGGACAGGGATGCAGATACGCAGTATTTT.

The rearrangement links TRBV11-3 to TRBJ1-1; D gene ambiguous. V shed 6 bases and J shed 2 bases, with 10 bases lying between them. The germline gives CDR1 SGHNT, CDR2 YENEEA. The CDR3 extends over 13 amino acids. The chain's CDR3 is CASRLDPNTEAFF. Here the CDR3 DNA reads TGTGCCAGCAGACTAGACCCCAACACTGAAGCTTTCTTT.

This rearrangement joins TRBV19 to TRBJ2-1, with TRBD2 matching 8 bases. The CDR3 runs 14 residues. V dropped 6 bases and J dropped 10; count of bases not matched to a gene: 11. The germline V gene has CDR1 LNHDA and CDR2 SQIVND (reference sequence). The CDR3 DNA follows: TGTGCCAGTAGGGTGAGTAGCGGGACTGGAGAGCAGTTCTTC. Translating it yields CASRVSSGTGEQFF.

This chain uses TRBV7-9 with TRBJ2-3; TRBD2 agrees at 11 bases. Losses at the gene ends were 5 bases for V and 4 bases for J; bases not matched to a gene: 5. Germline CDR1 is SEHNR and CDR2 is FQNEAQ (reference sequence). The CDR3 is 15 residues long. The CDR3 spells CASSKLAGASDTQYF. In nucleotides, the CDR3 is TGTGCCAGCAGCAAACTAGCGGGAGCCTCAGATACGCAGTATTTT.

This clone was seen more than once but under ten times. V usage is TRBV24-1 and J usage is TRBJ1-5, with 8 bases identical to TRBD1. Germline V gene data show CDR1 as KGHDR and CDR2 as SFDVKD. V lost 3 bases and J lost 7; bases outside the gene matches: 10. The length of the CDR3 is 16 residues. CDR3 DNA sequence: TGTGCCACCAGTGATAGCGGACAGGGACCAGCCCAGCCCCAGCATTTT. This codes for CATSDSGQGPAQPQHF.

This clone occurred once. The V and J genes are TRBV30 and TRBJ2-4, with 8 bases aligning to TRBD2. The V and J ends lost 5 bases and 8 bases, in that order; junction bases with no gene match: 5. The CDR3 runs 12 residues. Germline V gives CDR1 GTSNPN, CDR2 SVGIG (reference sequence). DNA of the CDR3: TGTGCCTGGTCCCCGGGGGGGGACATTCAGTACTTC. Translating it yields CAWSPGGDIQYF. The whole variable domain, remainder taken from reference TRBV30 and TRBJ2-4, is SQTIHQWPATLVQPVGSPLSLECTVEGTSNPNLYWYRQAAGRGLQLLFYSVGIGQISSEVPQNLSASRPQDRQFILSSKKLLLSDSGFYLCAWSPGGDIQYFGAGTRLSVL.

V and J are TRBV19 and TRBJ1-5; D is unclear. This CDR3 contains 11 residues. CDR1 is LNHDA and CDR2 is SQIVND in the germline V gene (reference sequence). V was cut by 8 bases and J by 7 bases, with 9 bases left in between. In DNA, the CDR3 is TGTGCCAGTGGGGAAGTCCAGCCCCAGCATTTT. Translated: CASGEVQPQHF.